Included here is one T cell receptor (beta chain) sequence, with context. Its antigen remains undetermined. Per-base qualities were not stored, and no clone one base away is much larger. During the collection period, no immune events, such as infections, were documented for the healthy donors. Blood repertoires from healthy donors were used as a training cohort for calibrating time-dependent variance in a beta-binomial model of differential abundance of T-cell clones. There were some ten healthy donors in the training cohort, of whom 3 were female and 7 were male. Donor ages ranged from roughly 29 to 64 years, with an average of around 45 years. Obtained from a commercial supplier, whole blood was collected from each healthy donor at three time points set around 2 weeks apart. Genomic DNA was extracted from unsorted whole blood for immunosequencing. The record originates from a study of identifying expanded T cells in peripheral blood (dated by TCRdb to between 2018 and 2021). At the level of the whole study: Four technical replicates, made by sequencing separate aliquots from the same pool of genomic DNA, were compared pairwise.

The germline V gene provides CDR1 ENHRY and CDR2 SYGVKD. Its CDR3 holds 16 amino acids, cysteine through phenylalanine. Only CDR3 DNA is held: 48 bases, read in frame from base 1. Trimming takes 6 bases off V and 0 bases off J; junction bases not matched to a gene: 9. Overall study results and their limits: About 1.1 differentially abundant clones were flagged by the binomial model between technical replicates, whereas about 16 and 20 were flagged over two weeks and four weeks, respectively. Across all healthy-donor time intervals, the beta-binomial model significantly lowered both the number of clones called differentially abundant and the false-positive rate. Across all healthy donors, variance in clone template counts between roughly two-week samples was found to increase significantly with total template count. The authors expected that over much longer intervals, such as months to years, biological variance in healthy repertoires might increase even further.

TCRbeta CDR3 regions were profiled with the immunoSEQ Assay using bias-controlled multiplex PCR amplification of genomic DNA. The source study handled its data this way. The absolute abundance of each unique TCRbeta CDR3 region was quantified after sequences were collapsed and filtered. Differential abundance was tested with a binomial (Fisher-equivalent) model and with a beta-binomial model adding time-dependent variance fitted from healthy donors. Clones with fewer than 5 combined templates were removed, and differential abundance was called for clones with a Benjamini-Hochberg FDR below 0.01. In the beta-binomial model, variance was expressed as a function of the total template count across the two samples, in the form v = (b*log(k)+a)^2. This immuneACCESS table, as held by TCRdb, lists in-frame sequences with V and J called but not all clones. Of the missing ones, under half trace to an unresolved V gene in checked studies; the others have no known cause. The DNA was the basis for D and trimming; V, J and clone size are from that table. The sample data list some 78,000 clones, and around 83% of these were observed just once. Roughly a fifth of the sample is held by the ten biggest clonotypes.

The receptor's source is a person aged 18 to 70 in good health. The sample was blood. Recombination joined TRBV10-3 with TRBJ2-3; 7 bases in the junction line up with TRBD1. The DNA sequence is TGTGCCATCAGCCCACTACAGGGGTCTAGCACAGATACGCAGTATTTT. This gives the protein CAISPLQGSSTDTQYF.